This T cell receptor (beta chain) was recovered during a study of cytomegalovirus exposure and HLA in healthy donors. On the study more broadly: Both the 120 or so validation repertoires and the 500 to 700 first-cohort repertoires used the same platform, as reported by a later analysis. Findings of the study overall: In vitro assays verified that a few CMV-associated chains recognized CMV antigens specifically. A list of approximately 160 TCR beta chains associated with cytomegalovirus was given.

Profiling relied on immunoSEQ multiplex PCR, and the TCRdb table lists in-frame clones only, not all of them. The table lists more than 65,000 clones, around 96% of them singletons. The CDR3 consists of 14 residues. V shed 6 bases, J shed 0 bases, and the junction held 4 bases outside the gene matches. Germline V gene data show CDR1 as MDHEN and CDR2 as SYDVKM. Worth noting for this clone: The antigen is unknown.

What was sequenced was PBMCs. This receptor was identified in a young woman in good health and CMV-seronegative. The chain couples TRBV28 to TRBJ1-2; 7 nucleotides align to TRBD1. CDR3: CASRGTATNYGYTF. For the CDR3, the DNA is TGTGCCAGCAGAGGGACAGCTACTAACTATGGCTACACCTTC.